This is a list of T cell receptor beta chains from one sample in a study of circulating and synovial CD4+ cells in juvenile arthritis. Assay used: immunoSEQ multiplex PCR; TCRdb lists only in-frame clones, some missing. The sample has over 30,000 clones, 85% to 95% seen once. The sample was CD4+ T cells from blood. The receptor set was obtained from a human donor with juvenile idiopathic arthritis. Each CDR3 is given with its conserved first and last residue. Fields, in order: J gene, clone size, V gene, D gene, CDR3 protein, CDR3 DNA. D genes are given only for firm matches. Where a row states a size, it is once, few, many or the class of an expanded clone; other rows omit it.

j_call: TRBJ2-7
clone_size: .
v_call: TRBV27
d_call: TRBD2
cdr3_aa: CASSTRTSGGAREQYF
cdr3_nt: TGTGCCAGCAGTACCAGGACTAGCGGGGGGGCTAGGGAGCAGTACTTC

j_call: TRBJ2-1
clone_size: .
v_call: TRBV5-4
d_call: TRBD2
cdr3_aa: CASSPASGAYNPYNEQFF
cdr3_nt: TGTGCCAGCAGCCCCGCTAGCGGAGCTTATAACCCCTACAATGAGCAGTTCTTC

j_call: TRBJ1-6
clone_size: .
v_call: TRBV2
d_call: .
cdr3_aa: CATGNRVNSPLHF
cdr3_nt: TGTGCCACCGGGAACAGGGTTAATTCACCCCTCCACTTT

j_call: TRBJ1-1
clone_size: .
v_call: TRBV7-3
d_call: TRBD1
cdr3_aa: CASSRGGAGTEAFF
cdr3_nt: TGTGCCAGCAGTCGAGGGGGCGCAGGCACTGAAGCTTTCTTT

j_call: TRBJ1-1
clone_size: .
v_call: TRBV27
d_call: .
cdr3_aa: CASSLSEVRGTEAFF
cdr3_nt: TGTGCCAGCAGTTTATCGGAGGTCAGAGGCACTGAAGCTTTCTTT

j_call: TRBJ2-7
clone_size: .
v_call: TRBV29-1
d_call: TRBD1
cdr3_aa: CSVEGGQVGEQYF
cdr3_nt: TGCAGCGTTGAGGGGGGACAGGTCGGCGAGCAGTACTTC

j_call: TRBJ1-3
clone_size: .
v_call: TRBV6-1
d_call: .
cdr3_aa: CASSQGLDRPSGNTIYF
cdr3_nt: TGTGCCAGCAGTCAAGGGCTCGACAGGCCCTCTGGAAACACCATATATTTT

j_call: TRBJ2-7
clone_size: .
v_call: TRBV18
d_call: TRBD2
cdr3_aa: CASSPGTSGSYEQYF
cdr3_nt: TGTGCCAGCTCACCTGGGACTAGCGGGAGCTACGAGCAGTACTTC

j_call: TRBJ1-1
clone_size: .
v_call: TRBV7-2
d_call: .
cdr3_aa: CASSLDVRGAGTEAFF
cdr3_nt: TGTGCCAGCAGCTTAGATGTGCGGGGGGCAGGTACTGAAGCTTTCTTT

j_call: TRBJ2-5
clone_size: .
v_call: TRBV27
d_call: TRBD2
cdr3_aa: CASSSGTSGLYQETQYF
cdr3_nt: TGTGCCAGCAGTTCCGGGACTAGCGGGCTGTACCAAGAGACCCAGTACTTC

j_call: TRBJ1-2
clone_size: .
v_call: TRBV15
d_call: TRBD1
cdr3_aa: CATSTDRGLVYGYTF
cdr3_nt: TGTGCCACCAGCACTGACAGGGGGCTCGTCTATGGCTACACCTTC

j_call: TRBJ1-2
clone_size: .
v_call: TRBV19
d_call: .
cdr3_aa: CASSISTVNGYTF
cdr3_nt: TGTGCCAGTAGTATATCGACAGTGAATGGCTACACCTTC

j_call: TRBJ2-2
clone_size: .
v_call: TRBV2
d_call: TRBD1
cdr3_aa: CARSDRGNTGELFF
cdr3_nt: TGTGCCAGATCCGACAGGGGGAACACCGGGGAGCTGTTTTTT

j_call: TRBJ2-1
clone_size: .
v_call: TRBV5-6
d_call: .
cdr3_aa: CASSLQQLWFF
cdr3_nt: TGTGCCAGCAGCTTACAACAGTTATGGTTCTTC

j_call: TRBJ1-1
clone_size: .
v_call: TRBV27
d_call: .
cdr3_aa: CASRELMNTEAFF
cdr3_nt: TGTGCCAGCAGGGAGCTGATGAACACTGAAGCTTTCTTT

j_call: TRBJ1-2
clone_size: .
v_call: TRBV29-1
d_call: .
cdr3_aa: CSVDSGNVVYGYTF
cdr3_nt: TGCAGCGTTGATTCAGGGAATGTTGTCTATGGCTACACCTTC

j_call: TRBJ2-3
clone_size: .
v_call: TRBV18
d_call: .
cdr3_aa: CASSPNRDDTQYF
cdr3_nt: TGTGCCAGCTCACCAAACAGAGACGATACGCAGTATTTT

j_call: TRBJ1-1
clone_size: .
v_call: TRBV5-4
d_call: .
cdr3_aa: CASSWEGPRDTEAFF
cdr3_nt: TGTGCCAGCAGCTGGGAGGGCCCCCGGGACACTGAAGCTTTCTTT

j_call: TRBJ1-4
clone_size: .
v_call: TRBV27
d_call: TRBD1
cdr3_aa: CASSTFGTVVNEKLFF
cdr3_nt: TGTGCCAGCAGTACTTTTGGGACAGTGGTTAATGAAAAACTGTTTTTT

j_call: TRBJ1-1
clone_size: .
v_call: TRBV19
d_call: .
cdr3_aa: CASSPIAGDLDTEAFF
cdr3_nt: TGTGCCAGTAGTCCAATAGCAGGGGATTTGGACACTGAAGCTTTCTTT

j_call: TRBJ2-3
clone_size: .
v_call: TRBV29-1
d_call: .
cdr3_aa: CSVTGSASRTDTQYF
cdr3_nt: TGCAGCGTTACAGGGTCGGCTTCTCGCACAGATACGCAGTATTTT

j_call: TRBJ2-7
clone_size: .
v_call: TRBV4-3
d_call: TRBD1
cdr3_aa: CASSQHRGPYEQYF
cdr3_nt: TGCGCCAGCAGCCAACACAGGGGGCCCTACGAGCAGTACTTC

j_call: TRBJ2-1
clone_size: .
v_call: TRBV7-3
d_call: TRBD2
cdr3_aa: CASSLEGAGGIFRNEQFF
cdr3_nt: TGTGCCAGCAGCTTAGAAGGGGCGGGGGGCATATTCCGCAATGAGCAGTTCTTC

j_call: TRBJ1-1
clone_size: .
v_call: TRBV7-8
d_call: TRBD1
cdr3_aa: CASSLGTGNTEAFF
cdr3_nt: TGTGCCAGCAGCTTAGGGACAGGGAACACTGAAGCTTTCTTT

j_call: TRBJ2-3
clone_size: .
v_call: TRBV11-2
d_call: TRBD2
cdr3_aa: CASSLEPAGNTDTQYF
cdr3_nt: TGTGCCAGCAGCTTAGAACCAGCGGGGAACACAGATACGCAGTATTTT

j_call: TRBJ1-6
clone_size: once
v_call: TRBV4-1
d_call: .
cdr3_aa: CASSHEYNSPLHF
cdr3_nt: TGCGCCAGCAGCCACGAGTATAATTCCCCCCTCCACTTT

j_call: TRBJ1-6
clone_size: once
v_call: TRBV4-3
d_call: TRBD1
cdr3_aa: CASSQEGQGNSPLHF
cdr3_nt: TGCGCCAGCAGCCAAGAGGGACAGGGGAATTCACCCCTCCACTTT

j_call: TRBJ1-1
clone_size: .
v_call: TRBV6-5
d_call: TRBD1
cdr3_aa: CASRGQMNTEAFF
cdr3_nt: TGTGCCAGCAGGGGACAGATGAACACTGAAGCTTTCTTT

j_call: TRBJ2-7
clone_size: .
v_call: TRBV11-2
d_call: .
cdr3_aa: CASSFEGSDYEQYF
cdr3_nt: TGTGCCAGCAGCTTCGAGGGTTCGGACTACGAGCAGTACTTC

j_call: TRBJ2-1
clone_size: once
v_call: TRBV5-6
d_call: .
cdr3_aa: CASSRSKNNEQFF
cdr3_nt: TGTGCCAGCAGCCGTTCTAAGAACAATGAGCAGTTCTTC

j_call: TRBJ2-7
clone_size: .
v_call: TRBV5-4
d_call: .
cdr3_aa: CASTRTNGGGEQYF
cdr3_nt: TGTGCCAGCACCCGAACTAACGGGGGTGGGGAGCAGTACTTC

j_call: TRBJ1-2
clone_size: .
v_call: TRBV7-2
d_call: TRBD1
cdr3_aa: CASSSPSTGGRGYTF
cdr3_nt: TGTGCCAGCAGCTCACCATCGACAGGGGGCAGAGGCTACACCTTC

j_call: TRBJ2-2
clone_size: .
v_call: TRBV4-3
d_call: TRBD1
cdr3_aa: CASSQDIGTGSSGELFF
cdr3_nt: TGCGCCAGCAGCCAAGATATCGGGACAGGGAGTTCGGGGGAGCTGTTTTTT

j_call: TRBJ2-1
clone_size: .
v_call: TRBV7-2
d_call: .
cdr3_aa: CASSLVGRQGGNEQFF
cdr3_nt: TGTGCCAGCAGCTTAGTTGGGCGACAGGGAGGCAATGAGCAGTTCTTC